The T cell receptor (beta chain) under discussion was sequenced for a study of T cell clones after liver transplantation. Across the study: Three of the eight recipients were HCV-positive; the rest had non-autoimmune, non-viral transplant indications.

The junction had 7 bases not matched to a gene; V was cut back by 0 bases and J by 13 bases. The CDR3 has 15 amino acids. Germline V CDR1 and CDR2: SNHLY, FYNNEI. Libraries were prepared by immunoSEQ multiplex PCR; TCRdb keeps only in-frame clonotypes and omits some of them. The sample lists roughly 70,000 clones; around 90% were seen once. The gene calls are TRBV2 and TRBJ1-4; 11 bases match TRBD1. Specimen: CD4+ T cells from blood, collected before liver transplant. The TCR sequence derives from a human donor who received a liver transplant. As DNA, the CDR3 is TGTGCCAGCAGTGAAGCGCCTGGACAGGGGGCGATACTGTTTTTT. Residues: CASSEAPGQGAILFF. The full variable domain, completed using reference TRBV2 and TRBJ1-4, is EPEVTQTPSHQVTQMGQEVILRCVPISNHLYFYWYRQILGQKVEFLVSFYNNEISEKSEIFDDQFSVERPDGSNFTLKIRSTKLEDSAMYFCASSEAPGQGAILFFGSGTQLSVL.